Shown below are 12 T cell receptor beta chains from a single sample sequenced in a study of blood T cell repertoires in COVID-19. Sequenced by immunoSEQ multiplex PCR; TCRdb stores in-frame clones only, minus some. The sample lists about 100,000 clones, approximately 84% seen once, with about 7.4% in the top ten. What was sequenced was peripheral blood. The receptors here all came from a man aged 25 to 40 in a cohort sampled during active COVID-19.

The V call is TRBV6-1, the J call TRBJ1-3, with D unclear. V lost 1 base to trimming and J lost 8 bases, with 12 bases between them. Germline V gene lookup returns CDR1 MNHNS and CDR2 SASEGT. The CDR3 consists of 14 residues. CDR3 region: CASSEESLLDTIYF. For the CDR3, the DNA is TGTGCCAGCAGTGAAGAAAGCCTGTTAGACACCATATATTTT.

This clone has only one observation. The same CDR3 also results from other DNA sequences found in this sample. CDR3 region: CSAREGGGYTF. CDR3 sequence (DNA): TGCAGTGCTAGAGAGGGAGGTGGCTACACCTTC. The rearrangement uses TRBV20-1 and TRBJ1-2; D gene unclear. Per germline, CDR1 DFQATT and CDR2 SNEGSKA (reference sequence). The germline V and J ends were trimmed by 0 bases and 7 bases, with 6 bases remaining between them. The CDR3 runs to 11 residues.

This sequence joins TRBV5-1 and TRBJ2-3; TRBD2 aligns across 10 bases. Germline assignment: CDR1 SGHRS and CDR2 YFSETQ. V lost 0 bases to trimming and J lost 5 bases; unmatched junction nucleotides: 6. The CDR3 sequence is 16 residues long. The CDR3 region is CASSLVLAGAGDTQYF. In DNA form, the CDR3 reads TGCGCCAGCAGCTTGGTCCTAGCGGGGGCAGGAGATACGCAGTATTTT.

The rearrangement uses TRBV18 and TRBJ2-1; 10 bases match TRBD2. After removal of 5 bases from V and 4 bases from J, the junction contained 14 bases not matched to a gene. Per germline, CDR1 KGHSH and CDR2 LQKENI. The CDR3 has 18 amino acids. CDR3: CASSWSPASGGPYNEQFF. CDR3 DNA: TGTGCCAGCTCATGGTCACCGGCTAGCGGGGGCCCATACAATGAGCAGTTCTTC.

The CDR3 nucleotides read TGTGCCAGCAGCTCCCTAAACAGAAGCCCTAATGAAAAACTGTTTTTT. It translates to CASSSLNRSPNEKLFF. The chain recombines TRBV7-9 with TRBJ1-4; no definite D call. Germline V gene data show CDR1 as SEHNR and CDR2 as FQNEAQ (reference sequence). CDR3 length: 16 residues. The V and J ends lost 4 bases and 3 bases respectively, with 15 bases between them.

This sequence joins TRBV7-6 and TRBJ2-1; 8 bases are shared with TRBD1. J gave up 4 bases and V 5 bases, and 10 bases lay outside the gene matches. Germline V gene lookup returns CDR1 SGHVS and CDR2 FNYEAQ. This CDR3 has 16 residues. The CDR3 protein is CASSQGQANLYNEQFF. CDR3 bases: TGTGCCAGCAGCCAGGGACAGGCCAACCTATACAATGAGCAGTTCTTC. Based on the CDR3 plus reference TRBV7-6 and TRBJ2-1, the full variable domain is GAGVSQSPRYKVTKRGQDVALRCDPISGHVSLYWYRQALGQGPEFLTYFNYEAQQDKSGLPNDRFSAERPEGSISTLTIQRTEQRDSAMYRCASSQGQANLYNEQFFGPGTRLTVL.

The V call is TRBV7-8, the J call TRBJ2-3; 11 bases match TRBD2. The CDR3 runs 16 residues. Trimming at V came to 0 bases and at J to 1 base, leaving 0 bases not matched to a gene. Germline V gene lookup returns CDR1 SGHVS and CDR2 FQNEAQ. The CDR3 region is CASSLATSGGTDTQYF. CDR3 coding DNA: TGTGCCAGCAGCTTAGCGACTAGCGGGGGCACAGATACGCAGTATTTT.

This clone was found a few times. The CDR3 DNA reads as TGTGCCAGCAGCTTAGCACAGGGATCGAACACTGAAGCTTTCTTT. Translating it yields CASSLAQGSNTEAFF. The chain has TRBV7-9 and TRBJ1-1; D is possibly TRBD1 (6 bases). V was shortened by 0 bases and J by 1 base, with 9 bases between the two germline ends. The germline V gene encodes CDR1 SEHNR and CDR2 FQNEAQ (reference sequence). CDR3 length: 15 amino acids.

The rearrangement joins TRBV2 to TRBJ1-5, with 7 nucleotides matching TRBD1. The ends lost 6 bases at V and 4 bases at J; junction bases unmatched: 9. The CDR3 is 15 residues long. The germline gives CDR1 SNHLY, CDR2 FYNNEI. CDR3 loop: CASSPGQLKNQPQHF. CDR3 nucleotide sequence: TGTGCCAGCAGCCCGGGACAGCTTAAGAATCAGCCCCAGCATTTT.

As DNA, the CDR3 is TGTGCCAGCAGCGTCGGACAGGGTGGTGGCAATGAGCAGTTCTTC. Its translation is CASSVGQGGGNEQFF. The chain carries TRBV7-7 and TRBJ2-1; TRBD1 agrees at 8 bases. Germline CDR1 reads SSHAT; CDR2 reads FNYEAQ (reference sequence). Unmatched junction bases numbered 9, after V lost 5 bases and J lost 6 bases. CDR3 length: 15 amino acids.

A word on this clone: The same CDR3 is also encoded by other DNA sequences in this sample. The rearrangement uses TRBV24-1 and TRBJ2-2; 9 bases fit TRBD1. From germline, CDR1 is KGHDR and CDR2 SFDVKD. This CDR3 is 18 amino acids long. Losses at the gene ends were 1 base for V and 7 bases for J; bases not matched to a gene: 12. CDR3 coding DNA: TGTGCCACCAGTGATTTTTCCGGGACAGGGAATTTTCTCGGGGAGCTGTTTTTT. Its translation is CATSDFSGTGNFLGELFF.

This clone has a single count. The chain links TRBV19 to TRBJ2-2, with a tentative D call TRBD1 (5 bases). CDR3 length: 14 amino acids. With 3 bases removed from V and 2 bases from J, the gap between germline ends came to 7 bases. In germline, CDR1 is LNHDA, CDR2 SQIVND (reference sequence). The CDR3 is CASSMTANTGELFF. The CDR3 DNA is TGTGCCAGTAGTATGACAGCCAACACCGGGGAGCTGTTTTTT. The full variable domain, completed using reference TRBV19 and TRBJ2-2, is DGGITQSPKYLFRKEGQNVTLSCEQNLNHDAMYWYRQDPGQGLRLIYYSQIVNDFQKGDIAEGYSVSREKKESFPLTVTSAQKNPTAFYLCASSMTANTGELFFGEGSRLTVL.